The sequence of this T cell receptor (beta chain) was determined in a study of blood T cell repertoires in COVID-19. Sequencing used immunoSEQ multiplex PCR; TCRdb keeps in-frame clones, though not all of them. Of more than 300,000 clones in the sample, approximately 88% were seen once. Germline CDR1 and CDR2: ENHRY and SYGVKD. The CDR3 is 16 residues long. V lost 6 bases to trimming and J lost 1 base; unmatched junction nucleotides: 5. V gene TRBV10-3 combines with J gene TRBJ2-1; 11 bases match TRBD2. The receptor was derived from a man between 18 and 35 years old who had recovered from COVID-19. The sample was peripheral blood. CDR3: CAISALAGGSYNEQFF. The CDR3 DNA sequence: TGTGCCATCAGCGCCTTAGCGGGGGGGTCCTACAATGAGCAGTTCTTC.